The rows below give T cell receptor beta chains drawn from one sample of a study of sequential checkpoint blockade in melanoma. TCRdb's table, derived via immunoSEQ multiplex PCR, lists solely in-frame clones and lacks some. The sample has 25,000 to 30,000 clones, around three quarters seen once. This specimen was CD8+ T cells sorted from blood (inferred from file names), taken from a patient given nivolumab and ipilimumab in sequence. These TCRs come from a human donor with melanoma. The CDR3 runs from the conserved cysteine through the conserved F or W. The D gene is left open where the match is weak. The listing skips clone size in some rows; elsewhere it reads once, few, many or a size class.

j_call d_call v_call clone_size cdr3_aa cdr3_nt
TRBJ2-7 TRBD1 TRBV7-9 many CASSWDLQGDSYEQYF TGTGCCAGCAGCTGGGACCTACAGGGGGATTCCTACGAGCAGTACTTC
TRBJ1-1 TRBD1 TRBV5-4 - CASTPSRGFVNTEAFF TGTGCCAGCACCCCCAGCAGGGGGTTCGTAAACACTGAAGCTTTCTTT
TRBJ2-7 - TRBV5-4 - CASSSVRHGHYEQYF TGTGCCAGCAGCTCCGTAAGACACGGACACTACGAGCAGTACTTC
TRBJ2-7 TRBD1 TRBV7-9 - CASSLAMGQDEQYF TGTGCCAGCAGCTTAGCGATGGGACAGGACGAGCAGTACTTC
TRBJ2-7 - TRBV28 - CASSLYGSRYEQYF TGTGCCAGCAGTTTATACGGGAGCCGCTACGAGCAGTACTTC
TRBJ2-7 TRBD1 TRBV9 - CASSVAPDRVYEQYF TGTGCCAGCAGCGTAGCCCCAGACAGGGTCTACGAGCAGTACTTC
TRBJ2-3 - TRBV18 - CASSPPRGSQDTQYF TGTGCCAGCTCACCACCGCGAGGGTCCCAAGATACGCAGTATTTT
TRBJ1-5 TRBD1 TRBV6-1 - CASSDRQGTQPQHF TGTGCCAGCAGTGACCGACAGGGCACTCAGCCCCAGCATTTT
TRBJ1-5 - TRBV6-5 many CASSFAGNQPQHF TGTGCCAGCAGTTTTGCAGGTAATCAGCCCCAGCATTTT
TRBJ2-2 TRBD2 TRBV4-1 - CASSQGGLAEGGELFF TGCGCCAGCAGCCAAGGGGGACTAGCTGAGGGCGGGGAGCTGTTTTTT
TRBJ2-5 TRBD2 TRBV6-1 - CAGNSGRARETQYF TGTGCCGGAAATAGCGGGAGGGCACGGGAGACCCAGTACTTC
TRBJ2-7 - TRBV6-5 medium-sized CASSYSAGSPYEQYF TGTGCCAGCAGTTACTCGGCAGGGTCCCCCTACGAGCAGTACTTC